These 22 T cell receptor beta chains share one sample of origin, sequenced in a study of blood T cell repertoires in COVID-19. Method: immunoSEQ multiplex PCR; TCRdb's copy keeps in-frame clones and lacks some. The sample records 200,000 to 300,000 clones, around four fifths being singletons. The sample consisted of peripheral blood. All receptors derive from a man in his fifties or sixties with acute or convalescent COVID-19.

The CDR3: CASSPGQGGNTEAFF. DNA of the CDR3: TGTGCCAGCTCACCGGGACAGGGAGGGAACACTGAAGCTTTCTTT. This rearrangement joins TRBV18 to TRBJ1-1, with TRBD1 identical over 9 bases. CDR1 KGHSH and CDR2 LQKENI come from the germline V gene. The V segment lost 3 bases and the J segment 1 base; nucleotides outside the gene matches: 3. CDR3 length: 15 amino acids. The whole variable domain, filled in from reference TRBV18 and TRBJ1-1, reads NAGVMQNPRHLVRRRGQEARLRCSPMKGHSHVYWYRQLPEEGLKFMVYLQKENIIDESGMPKERFSAEFPKEGPSILRIQQVVRGDSAAYFCASSPGQGGNTEAFFGQGTRLTVV.

The CDR3 loop is CASGSTGSGANVLTF. CDR3 sequence (DNA): TGTGCTAGTGGTTCGACAGGGTCTGGGGCCAACGTCCTGACTTTC. V is TRBV12-5 and J is TRBJ2-6; 7 nucleotides match TRBD1. The CDR3 runs to 15 residues. The germline gives CDR1 LGHNT, CDR2 FRNRAP. J lost 1 base, V lost 4 bases, and 1 base had no gene match.

A remark on this clone: Other DNA variants within this sample encode the same CDR3. The rearrangement links TRBV10-3 to TRBJ2-3; 7 bases align to TRBD1. CDR3 length: 13 amino acids. The V and J ends lost 7 bases and 8 bases, in that order; junction bases with no gene match: 9. The germline V gene encodes CDR1 ENHRY and CDR2 SYGVKD. CDR3 nucleotide sequence: TGTGCCATCATTGACAGGGCTTCGGCTACGCAGTATTTT. Residues: CAIIDRASATQYF.

V is TRBV28 and J is TRBJ2-1; D possibly corresponds to TRBD2 (6 bases). The CDR3 consists of 15 residues. CDR1 and CDR2 from the germline V gene are MDHEN and SYDVKM. Trimming pared 5 bases from V and 0 bases from J, leaving 11 bases between. CDR3 sequence: CASSPGLNSYNEQFF. In DNA form, the CDR3 reads TGTGCCAGCAGTCCAGGACTAAACTCCTACAATGAGCAGTTCTTC.

The sample holds one count of this clone. This chain joins TRBV11-3 and TRBJ1-4, with D possibly TRBD1 on 6 matching bases. The V end was cut by 5 bases, the J end by 5 bases, with 12 bases between. The CDR3 is 14 residues long. The germline gives CDR1 SGHNT, CDR2 YENEEA. CDR3 protein: CASSERQDNEKLFF. The DNA of the CDR3 is TGTGCCAGCAGCGAGAGACAGGACAATGAAAAACTGTTTTTT. Based on the CDR3 plus reference TRBV11-3 and TRBJ1-4, the full variable domain is EAGVVQSPRYKIIEKKQPVAFWCNPISGHNTLYWYLQNLGQGPELLIRYENEEAVDDSQLPKDRFSAERLKGVDSTLKIQPAELGDSAVYLCASSERQDNEKLFFGSGTQLSVL.

The chain's CDR3 is CASSLGTTRSQYF. CDR3 DNA sequence: TGTGCCAGCAGCCTAGGGACTACTCGGTCCCAGTATTTT. This chain connects TRBV6-5 to TRBJ2-3; 7 bases map to TRBD2. The germline gives CDR1 MNHEY, CDR2 SVGAGI. This CDR3 is 13 amino acids long. J lost 12 bases, V lost 6 bases, and 12 bases had no gene match.

This clone was observed a handful of times. This chain connects TRBV9 to TRBJ1-4, with 7 bases aligning to TRBD1. The J segment lost 7 bases and the V segment lost 3 bases, leaving 15 bases of the junction unmatched. CDR1 is SGDLS, CDR2 YYNGEE, per germline. This CDR3 spans 17 amino acids. CDR3 sequence: CASSEGSKGAPLEKLFF. The DNA for the CDR3 is TGTGCCAGCAGCGAGGGGTCAAAGGGGGCGCCCCTTGAAAAACTGTTTTTT.

The chain is built from TRBV5-4 and TRBJ2-1, with 8 bases identical to TRBD2. The germline gives CDR1 SGHNT, CDR2 YYREEE (reference sequence). This CDR3 is 13 amino acids long. The ends lost 10 bases at V and 10 bases at J; junction bases unmatched: 13. CDR3 DNA sequence: TGTGCCTGCCGCCCGGGGGGGGATCAGGAGCAGTTCTTC. Its protein product is CACRPGGDQEQFF.

The chain is built from TRBV6-5 and TRBJ1-2, with 10 bases identical to TRBD1. The trim removed 4 bases at V and 4 bases at J, leaving 6 bases unmatched. The V gene's germline CDR1 is MNHEY and CDR2 SVGAGI. There are 15 residues in the CDR3. The CDR3 sequence: CASSSGTGVGYGYTF. CDR3 coding DNA: TGTGCCAGCAGTTCCGGGACAGGGGTGGGCTATGGCTACACCTTC.

This chain joins TRBV14 and TRBJ2-5, with a possible D match to TRBD2 (5 bases). V lost 0 bases and J 0 bases, leaving 14 bases between the germline ends. CDR1 is SGHDN and CDR2 is FVKESK in the germline V gene. The CDR3 has 17 amino acids. In DNA, the CDR3 is TGTGCCAGCAGCCAAGAGTCGTTCTTCGGGAACCAAGAGACCCAGTACTTC. Residues: CASSQESFFGNQETQYF.

The chain carries TRBV2 and TRBJ1-6, with 7 nucleotides matching TRBD1. CDR3 size: 13 residues. V gave up 5 bases and J gave up 8 bases; unmatched junction bases: 3. Per germline, CDR1 SNHLY and CDR2 FYNNEI. This CDR3 reads CASSQGEDSPLHF. CDR3 sequence (DNA): TGTGCCAGCAGTCAGGGGGAGGATTCACCCCTCCACTTT.

The chain's CDR3 is CASSLPGESGYTF. The CDR3 bases are TGTGCCAGTAGTCTTCCGGGGGAGAGTGGCTACACCTTC. The chain combines TRBV19 with TRBJ1-2; perhaps TRBD1 as D (5 bases). The V end was cut by 5 bases, the J end by 7 bases, with 14 bases between. CDR3 length equals 13 residues. CDR1 and CDR2 (germline): LNHDA, SQIVND (reference sequence). Full variable domain (remainder filled in from reference TRBV19 and TRBJ1-2): DGGITQSPKYLFRKEGQNVTLSCEQNLNHDAMYWYRQDPGQGLRLIYYSQIVNDFQKGDIAEGYSVSREKKESFPLTVTSAQKNPTAFYLCASSLPGESGYTFGSGTRLTVV.

This clone showed up just a few times. The chain carries TRBV11-3 and TRBJ2-2; D not certain. CDR1 is SGHNT, CDR2 YENEEA, per germline. V gave up 0 bases and J gave up 5 bases, with 4 bases separating them. This CDR3 has 13 residues. The DNA of the CDR3 is TGTGCCAGCAGCTTAGATGAGACCGGGGAGCTGTTTTTT. Amino acid sequence: CASSLDETGELFF.

The chain couples TRBV5-1 to TRBJ1-3; D is unclear. This CDR3 spans 14 amino acids. V lost 1 base to trimming and J lost 0 bases, with 5 bases between them. The V gene's germline CDR1 is SGHRS and CDR2 YFSETQ. For the CDR3, the DNA is TGCGCCAGCAGCTTGTCTTACTCTGGAAACACCATATATTTT. Translating gives CASSLSYSGNTIYF.

The chain has TRBV5-1 and TRBJ1-1; 9 bases line up with TRBD1. The ends lost 4 bases at V and 3 bases at J; junction bases unmatched: 4. Germline-derived CDR1 and CDR2 are SGHRS and YFSETQ. This CDR3 contains 14 residues. The CDR3 nucleotides read TGCGCCAGCAGCAAGGGACAGGGACACACTGAAGCTTTCTTT. Encoded protein: CASSKGQGHTEAFF.

The rearrangement uses TRBV9 and TRBJ2-7; 9 bases fit TRBD1. The CDR3 has 14 amino acids. V trimming: 3 bases; J trimming: 2 bases; junction bases outside the gene matches: 3. CDR1 and CDR2 from the germline V gene are SGDLS and YYNGEE. The CDR3 bases are TGTGCCAGCAGCGAGGACAGGGGACCCTACGAGCAGTACTTC. Amino acids: CASSEDRGPYEQYF.

A few counts support this clone. The V call is TRBV6-5, the J call TRBJ2-1; TRBD2 agrees at 7 bases. With V trimmed by 2 bases and J by 10 bases, 8 bases remained unmatched. There are 14 residues in the CDR3. Per the germline V gene, CDR1 is MNHEY and CDR2 is SVGAGI. CDR3 residues: CASSYRGSLYEQFF. CDR3 coding DNA: TGTGCCAGCAGTTACCGCGGGAGCTTGTACGAGCAGTTCTTC.

This chain connects TRBV30 to TRBJ2-7; 11 nucleotides agree with TRBD1. CDR1 is GTSNPN and CDR2 is SVGIG in the germline V gene (reference sequence). After removal of 0 bases from V and 3 bases from J, the junction contained 19 bases not matched to a gene. This CDR3 comprises 20 residues. CDR3 DNA sequence: TGTGCCTGGAGTGTACGCTTAACCGGGACAGGGGGGCTAGGTGGCTACGAGCAGTACTTC. It yields the protein CAWSVRLTGTGGLGGYEQYF.

This chain joins TRBV3-1 (or the pseudogene TRBV3-2) and TRBJ1-3, with 8 bases matching TRBD1. This CDR3 has 18 amino acids. Germline CDR1 is LGHDT and CDR2 is YNNKEL (reference sequence). With V trimmed by 5 bases and J by 1 base, 13 bases remained unmatched. CDR3 sequence: CASSTRGETGVSGNTIYF. CDR3 nucleotides: TGTGCCAGCAGCACCCGAGGGGAGACAGGGGTTTCTGGAAACACCATATATTTT.

Only a few counts were recorded for this clone. The J gene is TRBJ1-2, the V gene TRBV28; D gene ambiguous. CDR1 is MDHEN and CDR2 is SYDVKM in the germline V gene. The CDR3 has 12 amino acids. Between the trimmed V and J ends, which lost 10 bases and 3 bases, there was a span of 12 bases. CDR3 in amino acids: CATHQIDYGYTF. CDR3 coding DNA: TGTGCCACCCATCAAATTGACTATGGCTACACCTTC.

This chain joins TRBV5-1 and TRBJ1-1, with D maybe TRBD1 (6 bases). This CDR3 is built from 14 residues. V was shortened by 4 bases and J by 5 bases, with 15 bases between the two germline ends. CDR1 SGHRS and CDR2 YFSETQ come from the germline V gene. CDR3 loop: CASSERTASTEAFF. Written as DNA, the CDR3 is TGCGCCAGCAGCGAAAGGACAGCGAGTACTGAAGCTTTCTTT.

The chain links TRBV7-8 to TRBJ1-4, with D perhaps matching TRBD1 (6 bases). V was shortened by 1 base and J by 0 bases, with 15 bases between the two germline ends. The CDR3 has 18 amino acids. Germline CDR1 SGHVS, CDR2 FQNEAQ. This CDR3 is CASSLGLAAGATNEKLFF. Here the CDR3 DNA reads TGTGCCAGCAGCTTAGGGCTCGCGGCAGGGGCAACTAATGAAAAACTGTTTTTT.